What follows are 20 T cell receptor beta chains derived from one specimen sequenced in a study of cytomegalovirus exposure and HLA in healthy donors. Primers for the PCR totalled 60 Vbeta and 13 Jbeta. Using immunoSEQ multiplex PCR, the repertoire was profiled, and TCRdb retains in-frame clones only, with some absent. This sample has about 200,000 clones, with 83% found just once. Sequenced sample: PBMCs. The receptors were sampled from a girl between 10 and 17 years old in good health and CMV-seronegative.

The V gene is TRBV28, the J gene TRBJ1-2; the D is unclear. CDR3 size: 14 residues. Germline assignment: CDR1 MDHEN and CDR2 SYDVKM. V shed 7 bases and J shed 4 bases, with 16 bases lying between them. Here the CDR3 reads CASTPEVGSYGYTF. The CDR3 region has the DNA TGTGCCAGCACCCCTGAGGTAGGGAGCTATGGCTACACCTTC.

The chain employs TRBV18 and TRBJ1-5; D is undetermined. The CDR3 runs 14 residues. V was trimmed by 4 bases and J by 0 bases, leaving 7 bases between them. Germline CDR1 KGHSH, CDR2 LQKENI. CDR3 coding DNA: TGTGCCAGCTCACGGGAGATTAGCAATCAGCCCCAGCATTTT. It encodes CASSREISNQPQHF. Using reference TRBV18 and TRBJ1-5 for the parts outside the CDR3, the full variable domain is NAGVMQNPRHLVRRRGQEARLRCSPMKGHSHVYWYRQLPEEGLKFMVYLQKENIIDESGMPKERFSAEFPKEGPSILRIQQVVRGDSAAYFCASSREISNQPQHFGDGTRLSIL.

This clone was counted only a few times. The V and J genes are TRBV30 and TRBJ2-7, with a tentative D call TRBD1 (6 bases). CDR1 and CDR2 from the germline V gene are GTSNPN and SVGIG (reference sequence). The length of the CDR3 is 13 residues. With 2 bases removed from V and 3 bases from J, the gap between germline ends came to 11 bases. The CDR3 reads CAWSKRGNYEQYF. Here the CDR3 DNA reads TGTGCCTGGAGTAAAAGGGGGAACTACGAGCAGTACTTC. Full variable domain (rest looked up from reference TRBV30 and TRBJ2-7): SQTIHQWPATLVQPVGSPLSLECTVEGTSNPNLYWYRQAAGRGLQLLFYSVGIGQISSEVPQNLSASRPQDRQFILSSKKLLLSDSGFYLCAWSKRGNYEQYFGPGTRLTVT.

The rearrangement uses TRBV29-1 and TRBJ1-5; 10 bases fit TRBD1. This CDR3 contains 12 residues. Germline-derived CDR1 and CDR2 are SQVTM and ANQGSEA. Trimming removed 4 bases from V and 7 bases from J; junction bases left unmatched: 1. DNA of the CDR3: TGCAGCGTTGGGACAGGGGGACAGCCCCAGCATTTT. It yields the protein CSVGTGGQPQHF.

The chain has TRBV7-9 and TRBJ1-1, with 10 nucleotides matching TRBD1. Looked up from germline, CDR1 is SEHNR and CDR2 is FQNEAQ (reference sequence). With V trimmed by 5 bases and J by 3 bases, 9 bases remained unmatched. There are 16 residues in the CDR3. CDR3 DNA: TGTGCCAGCAGCCACCCCCGGGACAGGGGCCACACTGAAGCTTTCTTT. Its translation is CASSHPRDRGHTEAFF. The entire variable domain, with the rest obtained from reference TRBV7-9 and TRBJ1-1, is as follows: DTGVSQNPRHKITKRGQNVTFRCDPISEHNRLYWYRQTLGQGPEFLTYFQNEAQLEKSRLLSDRFSAERPKGSFSTLEIQRTEQGDSAMYLCASSHPRDRGHTEAFFGQGTRLTVV.

V gene TRBV18 combines with J gene TRBJ2-1; 10 nucleotides align to TRBD2. Germline V gene sequence: CDR1 KGHSH, CDR2 LQKENI. With 4 bases clipped from V and 7 bases from J, the junction kept 7 bases outside the gene matches. This CDR3 comprises 15 residues. The DNA of the CDR3 is TGTGCCAGCTCACTAAGTAGCGGGGGGATAAATGAGCAGTTCTTC. Amino acids: CASSLSSGGINEQFF.

CDR3 DNA: TGTGCCAGCAGTTTCGAGGGATCTGGGGCCAACGTCCTGACTTTC. Protein sequence: CASSFEGSGANVLTF. The chain recombines TRBV28 with TRBJ2-6; TRBD2 is a possible D gene (5 bases). V was shortened by 3 bases and J by 1 base, with 7 bases between the two germline ends. The CDR3 is 15 residues long. Per germline, CDR1 MDHEN and CDR2 SYDVKM.

The V gene is TRBV28, the J gene TRBJ1-3; D is ambiguous. The CDR3 consists of 13 residues. Trimming removed 4 bases at V and 4 bases at J, with 8 bases between. In germline, CDR1 is MDHEN, CDR2 SYDVKM. The CDR3 here is CASSSGLGNTIYF. CDR3 in DNA: TGTGCCAGCAGTTCGGGATTGGGAAACACCATATATTTT.

The V and J genes are TRBV18 and TRBJ2-3; 11 bases match TRBD2. After removal of 4 bases from V and 0 bases from J, the junction contained 12 bases not matched to a gene. The CDR3 covers 19 residues. Per the germline V gene, CDR1 is KGHSH and CDR2 is LQKENI. CDR3 sequence reads: CASSHSGGLAEISTDTQYF. DNA for the CDR3: TGTGCCAGCTCACACAGCGGGGGACTAGCGGAAATAAGCACAGATACGCAGTATTTT.

The chain couples TRBV18 to TRBJ2-5, with TRBD2 identical over 8 bases. The CDR3 length is 15 residues. Trimming removed 3 bases from V and 6 bases from J; junction bases left unmatched: 9. Per germline, CDR1 KGHSH and CDR2 LQKENI. As DNA, the CDR3 is TGTGCCAGCTCACCGGAGCGGGGGCCGGGGAAGACCCAGTACTTC. This gives the protein CASSPERGPGKTQYF. The full variable domain, rest sourced from reference TRBV18 and TRBJ2-5, is NAGVMQNPRHLVRRRGQEARLRCSPMKGHSHVYWYRQLPEEGLKFMVYLQKENIIDESGMPKERFSAEFPKEGPSILRIQQVVRGDSAAYFCASSPERGPGKTQYFGPGTRLLVL.

This clone was seen a single time. The CDR3 nucleotides read TGTGCCAGCAGCTACGATAGCACCAGTATGAACACTGAAGCTTTCTTT. Translated, it gives CASSYDSTSMNTEAFF. This chain uses TRBV7-2 with TRBJ1-1; D call uncertain. Germline V gene data show CDR1 as SGHTA and CDR2 as FQGNSA. The CDR3 loop spans 16 amino acids. V lost 4 bases and J 0 bases, leaving 15 bases between the germline ends.

This chain links TRBV2 with TRBJ2-6; TRBD1 matches 11 bases. This CDR3 region has 18 residues. Trimming cost V 5 bases and J 0 bases; bases outside gene matches: 6. CDR1 and CDR2 from the germline V gene are SNHLY and FYNNEI. The CDR3 region has the DNA TGTGCCAGCAGTAAAGGGGACAGGGGGAACTCTGGGGCCAACGTCCTGACTTTC. Translating gives CASSKGDRGNSGANVLTF.

The chain recombines TRBV28 with TRBJ1-2, with 8 nucleotides matching TRBD1. This CDR3 spans 13 amino acids. Germline V gene data show CDR1 as MDHEN and CDR2 as SYDVKM. V was clipped by 3 bases and J by 8 bases; unmatched bases: 5. CDR3: CASSFRGPEGYTF. CDR3 in DNA: TGTGCCAGCAGTTTCAGGGGGCCGGAGGGCTACACCTTC.

The chain employs TRBV19 and TRBJ2-3, with 13 bases lining up with TRBD2. Germline V gene data show CDR1 as LNHDA and CDR2 as SQIVND (reference sequence). The junction had 8 bases not matched to a gene; V was cut back by 1 base and J by 4 bases. This CDR3 is built from 18 residues. DNA of the CDR3: TGTGCCAGTAGTATAGGCCCTCAACTAGCGGGAGGGTCAGATACGCAGTATTTT. It yields the protein CASSIGPQLAGGSDTQYF.

This chain links TRBV18 with TRBJ2-7, with 9 bases that match TRBD1. Trimming at V came to 5 bases and at J to 6 bases, leaving 8 bases not matched to a gene. This CDR3 region has 14 residues. Germline V gene data show CDR1 as KGHSH and CDR2 as LQKENI. CDR3 sequence: CASSSGQGSSEQYF. In nucleotides, the CDR3 is TGTGCCAGCTCATCGGGACAGGGTTCGTCCGAGCAGTACTTC.

This rearrangement joins TRBV13 to TRBJ2-7; 12 bases are shared with TRBD1. Trimming at V came to 0 bases and at J to 4 bases, leaving 22 bases not matched to a gene. Germline V gives CDR1 PRHDT, CDR2 FYEKMQ (reference sequence). This CDR3 is built from 22 residues. The CDR3 coding sequence is TGTGCCAGCAGCTTAGGTCTTCTGGGACAGGGGGCGTCGGGACGGGGGCGATACGAGCAGTACTTC. It translates to CASSLGLLGQGASGRGRYEQYF. The entire variable domain, with the rest obtained from reference TRBV13 and TRBJ2-7, is as follows: AAGVIQSPRHLIKEKRETATLKCYPIPRHDTVYWYQQGPGQDPQFLISFYEKMQSDKGSIPDRFSAQQFSDYHSELNMSSLELGDSALYFCASSLGLLGQGASGRGRYEQYFGPGTRLTVT.

The genes are TRBV9 and TRBJ2-1, with TRBD2 matching 9 bases. Germline-derived CDR1 and CDR2 are SGDLS and YYNGEE. V gave up 3 bases and J gave up 0 bases; unmatched junction bases: 10. The CDR3 is 18 amino acids. The CDR3 DNA is TGTGCCAGCAGCGAGATAGGACTAGCGTCAATCTCCTACAATGAGCAGTTCTTC. This gives the protein CASSEIGLASISYNEQFF.

Only a few counts were recorded for this clone. This chain connects TRBV6-5 to TRBJ1-5; tentatively, D is TRBD1 (5 bases). The CDR3 contains 14 residues. Trimming took 2 bases from V and 7 from J, leaving 12 bases between them. Germline values: CDR1 MNHEY, CDR2 SVGAGI. The CDR3 DNA reads TGTGCCAGCAGTTACCACCAGGGTGGACAGCCCCAGCATTTT. Translation: CASSYHQGGQPQHF.

This clone was detected a few times. This chain links TRBV4-2 with TRBJ2-5; TRBD2 matches 9 bases. The V gene's germline CDR1 is LGHNA and CDR2 YNFKEQ. There are 15 residues in the CDR3. J was trimmed by 5 bases and V by 1 base; bases with no gene match: 5. The CDR3 region has the DNA TGTGCCAGCAGCCAAGGTGCGGGGGGGCCGGAGACCCAGTACTTC. Protein product: CASSQGAGGPETQYF.

The chain has TRBV7-2 and TRBJ1-5, with D possibly TRBD1 on 6 matching bases. This CDR3 contains 15 residues. The germline V and J ends were trimmed by 1 base and 5 bases, with 12 bases remaining between them. The germline CDR1 and CDR2 sequences are SGHTA and FQGNSA. This chain's CDR3 is CASSLDGGGYQPQHF. CDR3 DNA: TGTGCCAGCAGCTTAGATGGGGGCGGGTATCAGCCCCAGCATTTT.